This T cell receptor (beta chain) came from a study of cytomegalovirus exposure and HLA in healthy donors. On the study more broadly: Previous work identified 120 million or so unique TCR beta sequences from approximately 190 million T cells. Overall study findings and caveats: Per published accounts, TCR beta sequences correctly predicted the HLA-A and HLA-B alleles of most subjects.

As concerns this clone: Antigen: not known.

Germline CDR1 and CDR2: SGHNT and YENEEA. J gave up 7 bases and V 4 bases, and 17 bases lay outside the gene matches. The CDR3 consists of 20 residues. The PCR contained 60 Vbeta and 13 Jbeta primers. The method was immunoSEQ multiplex PCR; TCRdb's version includes in-frame clones alone and lacks a portion of them. The sample lists approximately 110,000 clones; roughly 80% were seen once. V and J are TRBV11-3 and TRBJ2-1; 15 bases are a match to TRBD2. The sample was PBMCs. The receptor comes from a man under 40 in good health and CMV-seropositive. CDR3 bases: TGTGCCAGCAGCTCCCACCCCCCCGGGACTAGCGGGGGGCCGGGGAATGAGCAGTTCTTC. Protein product: CASSSHPPGTSGGPGNEQFF.